These T cell receptor beta chains were read from a single sample in a study of early T cells in non-severe SARS-CoV-2 infection. TCRdb analysed the 5' RACE reads with MiXCR anew, one entry per CDR3 protein. The sample carries about 26,000 distinct CDR3 sequences, 5.3% recorded once. The sequenced sample consisted of whole blood. The receptors here all came from an adult who was a healthcare worker with PCR-confirmed SARS-CoV-2 infection or an uninfected control (not recorded which). Both conserved end residues are part of each CDR3. D genes are given only for firm matches. Rows give clone size only sometimes, using once, few, many, or a class for an expanded clone.

D gene	J gene	V gene	clone size	CDR3 protein	CDR3 DNA
TRBD2	TRBJ2-1	TRBV7-6	many	CASSLVDSGRAFEQFF	TGTGCCAGCAGCTTAGTCGATAGCGGGAGGGCATTTGAGCAGTTCTTC
TRBD2	TRBJ2-7	TRBV29-1	many	CSATSARSYEQYF	TGCAGCGCCACTAGCGCCCGTAGCTACGAGCAGTACTTC
TRBD1	TRBJ1-5	TRBV19	many	CASSATTGTGIYSNQPQHF	TGTGCCAGTAGTGCTACCACCGGGACAGGAATCTATAGCAATCAGCCCCAGCATTTT
TRBD1	TRBJ2-1	TRBV5-5	-	CASSLDPQGQLF	TGTGCCAGCAGCTTGGACCCACAGGGACAGTTATTC
-	TRBJ2-1	TRBV20-1	many	CSASQGNEQFF	TGCAGTGCTTCCCAGGGCAATGAGCAGTTCTTC
-	TRBJ1-5	TRBV19	many	CASSKGGGQPQHF	TGTGCCAGTAGTAAAGGGGGAGGTCAGCCCCAGCATTTT
-	TRBJ2-2	TRBV5-1	many	CASSPGAGTGELFF	TGCGCCAGCAGCCCGGGGGCAGGGACCGGGGAGCTGTTTTTT
-	TRBJ1-5	TRBV6-2/TRBV6-3	few	CASSYLQFGNQPQHF	TGTGCCAGCAGTTACCTCCAGTTCGGGAATCAGCCCCAGCATTTT
-	TRBJ2-3	TRBV28	-	CASSLPNTDTQNF	TGTGCCAGCAGTTTGCCCAACACAGATACGCAGAATTTT
-	TRBJ2-5	TRBV5-5	many	CASSGVPIPGPQETQYF	TGTGCCAGCAGCGGGGTCCCTATACCGGGACCGCAAGAGACCCAGTACTTC
TRBD2	TRBJ2-1	TRBV24-1	many	CATGGSGPSSYNEQFF	TGTGCCACCGGGGGTAGCGGGCCTAGCTCCTACAATGAGCAGTTCTTC
-	TRBJ1-5	TRBV20-1	many	CSATGGGNQPQHF	TGCAGTGCTACAGGCGGGGGTAATCAGCCCCAGCATTTT
-	TRBJ1-1	TRBV6-5	few	CASSPPFGAAGKAFF	TGTGCCAGCAGTCCCCCCTTTGGGGCAGCGGGTAAAGCTTTCTTT
TRBD2	TRBJ2-1	TRBV19	many	CASSMSLSSGEFF	TGTGCCAGTAGTATGTCCCTGTCTAGCGGTGAGTTCTTC
-	TRBJ2-7	TRBV20-1	many	CSAPTLEVASEQYF	TGCAGTGCCCCGACACTCGAGGTAGCATCTGAGCAGTACTTC
-	TRBJ2-5	TRBV29-1	many	CSVEMARGFGTQYF	TGCAGCGTTGAAATGGCCAGGGGTTTCGGGACCCAGTACTTC
-	TRBJ2-7	TRBV20-1	many	CSARPSGGDVTYEQYF	TGCAGTGCTAGACCGTCCGGCGGGGACGTTACCTACGAGCAGTACTTC
-	TRBJ2-7	TRBV7-2	many	CASGTPLSYEQYF	TGTGCCAGCGGGACACCACTCTCCTACGAGCAGTACTTC
-	TRBJ1-5	TRBV5-6	-	CASSFINQPQHF	TGTGCCAGCAGCTTTATCAATCAGCCCCAGCATTTT
TRBD1	TRBJ1-4	TRBV6-5	-	CASSPQGVSEKLFF	TGTGCCAGCAGTCCTCAGGGGGTTAGTGAAAAACTGTTTTTT
-	TRBJ2-7	TRBV11-2	few	CASSLVAGAQQKQYF	TGTGCCAGCAGCTTAGTTGCGGGGGCGCAGCAAAAGCAGTACTTC
-	TRBJ1-2	TRBV20-1	many	CSARGSASYGYTF	TGCAGTGCTAGGGGGTCTGCTAGCTATGGCTACACCTTC
-	TRBJ1-1	TRBV29-1	many	CSVDETSNTEAFF	TGCAGCGTTGATGAGACCTCGAACACTGAAGCTTTCTTT
-	TRBJ1-2	TRBV5-8	many	CASSLDRDGYTF	TGTGCCAGCAGCTTGGACAGGGACGGCTACACCTTC
-	TRBJ2-7	TRBV9	many	CASSRPRQQYF	TGTGCCAGCAGCCGGCCCAGGCAGCAGTACTTC